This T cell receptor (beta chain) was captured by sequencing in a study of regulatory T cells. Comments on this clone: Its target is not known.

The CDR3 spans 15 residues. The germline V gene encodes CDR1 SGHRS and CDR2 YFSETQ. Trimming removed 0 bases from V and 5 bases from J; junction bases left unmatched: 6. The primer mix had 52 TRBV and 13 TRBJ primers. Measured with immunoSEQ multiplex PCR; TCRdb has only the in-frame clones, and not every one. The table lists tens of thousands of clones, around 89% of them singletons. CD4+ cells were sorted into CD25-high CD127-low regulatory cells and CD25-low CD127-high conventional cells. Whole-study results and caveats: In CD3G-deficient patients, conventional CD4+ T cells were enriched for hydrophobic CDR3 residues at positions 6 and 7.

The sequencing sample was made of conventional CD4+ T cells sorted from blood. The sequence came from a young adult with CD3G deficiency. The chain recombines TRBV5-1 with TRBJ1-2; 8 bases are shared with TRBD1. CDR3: CASSLDPGQVYGYTF. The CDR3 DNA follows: TGCGCCAGCAGCTTGGATCCGGGACAGGTTTATGGCTACACCTTC.